The source of this TCR beta chain is a study of CD8+ T cells in alopecia areata. The overall study: Twice daily, treated patients received 5 to 10 mg of oral tofacitinib.

Once RNA had been extracted, it was reverse transcribed into cDNA to act as the sequencing template. Profiling relied on immunoSEQ multiplex PCR, and the TCRdb table lists in-frame clones only, not all of them. The sample consists of roughly 190,000 clones, 55% to 70% of them appearing once. The CDR3 sequence is 13 residues long. Germline CDR1 reads GTSNPN; CDR2 reads SVGIG (reference sequence). The ends were cut back, 3 bases at V and 6 bases at J, with 12 bases in the middle. Remarks on this clone: Antigen specificity is unknown.

Notes on the study in general: Mice showed clearer TCR sharing than patients did, a gap that was possibly HLA-related. Scalp samples also yield sequences from resident alphabeta T cells of normal skin.

Specified treatment: oral pan-JAK inhibitor, 5-10 mg twice daily. Sorted out of PBMCs were CD4+ T cells and CD8+ T cells. This clonotype was sampled from a human donor with alopecia areata. This chain links TRBV30 with TRBJ1-5, with D possibly matching TRBD1 (5 bases). This material consisted of CD4+ T cells sorted from blood, taken at week 4, from a patient treated with tofacitinib. This CDR3 is CAWSLEGRQPQHF. Here the CDR3 DNA reads TGTGCCTGGAGCCTGGAGGGGCGTCAGCCCCAGCATTTT.